These 8 T cell receptor beta chains were sequenced from one sample in a study of blood T cells in healthy people across ages (dated by TCRdb to the mid-2010s). To prepare the library, 5' RACE was applied. TCRdb names Illumina HiSeq 2500 as the instrument used. The second PCR ran for roughly 7 to 12 cycles and used a J-beta primer mix along with a sample-barcoded 5' primer. The public reads were run again by TCRdb, first through fastp at Q25 and then through MiXCR, and only productive beta chains were kept. Rows matching on CDR3 protein sequence are summarized as one entry with the most common DNA and genes. The sample table shows about 1.6 million distinct CDR3 sequences, and 30% to 35% are seen once. The ten largest clones add up to roughly 12% of the sample. The sample taken for sequencing was blood. Every receptor here comes from a woman under 40 in good health.

Details on this clonotype: This may be a read error: a much more frequent sequence differs by one nucleotide. This chain links TRBV4-2 with TRBJ1-2, with D possibly matching TRBD1 (6 bases). The CDR3 sequence is 15 residues long. Trimming took 1 base from V and 8 from J, leaving 17 bases between them. Germline V gives CDR1 LGHNA, CDR2 YNFKEQ. The CDR3 DNA is TGTGCCAGCAGCCAAGGTAGGGGGACAAAAAGCGGCTACACCTTC. This encodes CASSQGRGTKSGYTF.

The rearrangement links TRBV5-1 to TRBJ2-4; 8 nucleotides agree with TRBD1. The tail of the sequence fits TRBJ2-7 better, so the J call may be wrong. This CDR3 region has 18 residues. Germline V gene sequence: CDR1 SGHRS, CDR2 YFSETQ. CDR3 DNA sequence: TGCGCCAGCAGCTTGGGATGGGGTTCCGGGACAGGCACCTACGAGCAGTACTTC. It yields the protein CASSLGWGSGTGTYEQYF.

Concerning this clonotype itself: A much bigger clone sits one base away, suggesting this may be a read error. The genes are TRBV6-6 and TRBJ2-6; 7 bases are shared with TRBD1. Germline V lookup: CDR1 MNHNY, CDR2 SVGAGI (reference sequence). There are 16 residues in the CDR3. V lost 7 bases, J lost 0 bases, and 6 bases stayed unmatched. The CDR3 reads CASKTGQTSGANVLTF. For the CDR3, the DNA is TGTGCCAGCAAGACGGGACAGACCTCTGGGGCCAACGTCCTGACTTTC.

This clonotype appeared a few times. The chain couples TRBV5-1 to TRBJ2-1; 7 bases are a match to TRBD1. Germline V CDR1 and CDR2: SGHRS, YFSETQ. The V gene end was trimmed by 9 bases and the J gene end by 1 base; junction bases not matched to a gene: 7. This CDR3 is 14 amino acids long. CDR3 in amino acids: CATSQGVSYNEQFF. The CDR3 DNA reads TGCGCCACGTCCCAGGGGGTTTCCTACAATGAGCAGTTCTTC. Based on the CDR3 plus reference TRBV5-1 and TRBJ2-1, the full variable domain is KAGVTQTPRYLIKTRGQQVTLSCSPISGHRSVSWYQQTPGQGLQFLFEYFSETQRNKGNFPGRFSGRQFSNSRSEMNVSTLELGDSALYLCATSQGVSYNEQFFGPGTRLTVL.

This clonotype is a singleton in its sample. This chain's CDR3 is CARGSGLGTEAFF. The CDR3 coding sequence is TGTGCCAGGGGCTCAGGGTTGGGCACTGAAGCTTTCTTT. The chain is built from TRBV2 and TRBJ1-1, with a possible D match to TRBD1 (5 bases). The V and J ends lost 9 bases and 4 bases respectively, with 15 bases between them. The CDR3 sequence is 13 residues long. Germline V gives CDR1 SNHLY, CDR2 FYNNEI. Filled out from reference TRBV2 and TRBJ1-1, the complete variable domain reads EPEVTQTPSHQVTQMGQEVILRCVPISNHLYFYWYRQILGQKVEFLVSFYNNEISEKSEIFDDQFSVERPDGSNFTLKIRSTKLEDSAMYFCARGSGLGTEAFFGQGTRLTVV.

This clonotype has more than one count but fewer than ten. The chain links TRBV7-2 to TRBJ2-1; 9 bases are a match to TRBD1. CDR1 SGHTA and CDR2 FQGNSA come from the germline V gene. V shed 5 bases, J shed 3 bases, and the junction held 5 bases outside the gene matches. The CDR3 is 15 residues long. The chain's CDR3 is CASSGGQGNYNEQFF. The CDR3 DNA reads as TGTGCCAGCAGCGGGGGACAGGGAAACTACAATGAGCAGTTCTTC. The variable domain in full, completed from reference TRBV7-2 and TRBJ2-1, reads GAGVSQSPSNKVTEKGKDVELRCDPISGHTALYWYRQSLGQGLEFLIYFQGNSAPDKSGLPSDRFSAERTGGSVSTLTIQRTQQEDSAVYLCASSGGQGNYNEQFFGPGTRLTVL.

The chain couples TRBV11-2 to TRBJ2-3, with TRBD2 identical over 11 bases. Germline values: CDR1 SGHAT, CDR2 FQNNGV. V trimming: 3 bases; J trimming: 1 base; junction bases outside the gene matches: 6. The CDR3 is 17 amino acids. The CDR3 protein is CASSFTSGSFGTDTQYF. The CDR3 coding sequence is TGTGCCAGCAGCTTTACTAGCGGGAGTTTTGGCACAGATACGCAGTATTTT.

The chain joins TRBV28 to TRBJ1-5; no clear D. Germline loops: CDR1 MDHEN, CDR2 SYDVKM. V lost 7 bases and J lost 2, with 15 bases in between. The CDR3 sequence is 15 residues long. The DNA for the CDR3 is TGTGCCAGCATGGGCCCAGAGGTCGGCAATCAGCCCCAGCATTTT. It is translated as CASMGPEVGNQPQHF.